This T cell receptor beta chain appears in the sequencing data of a study of OX40 agonist ivuxolimab in advanced cancers. Looking at the study overall: Each dose-escalation patient presented with hepatocellular carcinoma, melanoma, renal cell or head and neck cancer. Three dose-escalation patients had partial responses: one with hepatocellular carcinoma and two with cutaneous melanoma. Findings and caveats of the study: Low normalized clonal expansion also occurred in some nonresponding patients.

Data came from immunoSEQ multiplex PCR; TCRdb stores just in-frame clones and leaves some out. The sample consists of some 60,000 clones, 75% to 95% of them appearing once. Deletions cut 10 bases from V and 5 bases from J, with 20 bases between. The CDR3 is 14 amino acids. Germline V gene data show CDR1 as ENHRY and CDR2 as SYGVKD. As regards this clone: Its antigen is unidentified.

The sequence was obtained from an adult with an advanced solid tumor such as melanoma, head and neck, liver or kidney cancer. Sequencing was performed on CD4+ or CD8+ T cells sorted from blood, taken in a trial of the OX40 agonist ivuxolimab. The chain recombines TRBV10-3 with TRBJ2-5, with D perhaps being TRBD1 or TRBD2 (5 bases each). The DNA for the CDR3 is TGTGCCACCCGGGTCCACCGGGACGGGGAGACCCAGTACTTC. Translation gives CATRVHRDGETQYF.